The rows below give T cell receptor beta chains drawn from one sample of a study of T cell responses to AZD1222 COVID-19 vaccine. Profiling relied on immunoSEQ multiplex PCR, and the TCRdb table lists in-frame clones only, not all of them. The table has around 180,000 clones, 85% to 90% seen once; the top ten hold under 8%. The sample in question was peripheral blood, obtained on day 0 of AZD1222 vaccination. These receptor sequences come from an adult in good health. Both conserved end residues are part of each CDR3. D genes are given only for firm matches. Expanded clones get a size class; other rows say once, few or many, or leave the size out.

abundance	v_gene	j_gene	d_gene	CDR3aa	CDR3nt
NA	TRBV11-1	TRBJ1-3	NA	CASSAAARRPGNTIYF	TGTGCCAGCAGCGCGGCAGCCCGGAGACCTGGAAACACCATATATTTT
once	TRBV21-1	TRBJ1-5	NA	CASSKAGTAYLDSNQPQHF	TGTGCCAGCAGCAAAGCCGGGACGGCCTATTTAGATAGCAATCAGCCCCAGCATTTT
NA	TRBV6-5	TRBJ1-6	NA	CASSYSFVGGNSPLHF	TGTGCCAGCAGTTACTCCTTTGTGGGGGGGAATTCACCCCTCCACTTT
NA	TRBV18	TRBJ1-1	NA	CASSPDVSLNTEAFF	TGTGCCAGCTCACCAGACGTCAGCTTGAACACTGAAGCTTTCTTT
NA	TRBV27	TRBJ2-5	NA	CASSLSYQETQYF	TGTGCCAGCAGTTTATCATACCAAGAGACCCAGTACTTC
NA	TRBV7-9	TRBJ1-3	NA	CASSSRQASGNTIYF	TGTGCCAGCAGCTCCCGACAGGCCTCTGGAAACACCATATATTTT
NA	TRBV5-1	TRBJ2-2	NA	CASSRAENSNTGELFF	TGCGCCAGCAGTAGGGCAGAGAACTCGAACACCGGGGAGCTGTTTTTT
once	TRBV6-5	TRBJ1-6	NA	CASGFQGQNSPLHF	TGTGCCAGCGGATTTCAGGGCCAGAATTCACCCCTCCACTTT
NA	TRBV4-3	TRBJ1-2	TRBD1	CASSQGADRVNYGYTF	TGCGCCAGCAGCCAAGGGGCCGACAGGGTAAACTATGGCTACACCTTC
NA	TRBV5-1	TRBJ1-2	NA	CASTGQPPNYGYTF	TGCGCCAGCACCGGACAGCCCCCTAACTATGGCTACACCTTC
NA	TRBV18	TRBJ1-5	NA	CASSPFQGVSQPQHF	TGTGCCAGCTCACCATTTCAGGGAGTGAGTCAGCCCCAGCATTTT
NA	TRBV24-1	TRBJ2-5	TRBD1	CATSDRGGRGQETQYF	TGTGCCACCAGTGACCGAGGGGGCAGGGGGCAGGAGACCCAGTACTTC
NA	TRBV19	TRBJ2-1	TRBD2	CASKEGLAGSGEQFF	TGTGCCAGTAAGGAGGGACTAGCGGGCTCCGGTGAGCAGTTCTTC
NA	TRBV11-2	TRBJ2-5	NA	CASSRRAQETQYF	TGTGCCAGCAGCCGGAGGGCCCAAGAGACCCAGTACTTC
once	TRBV5-8	TRBJ2-3	NA	CASSFGAVTSTDTQYF	TGTGCCAGCAGCTTTGGCGCGGTCACTAGCACAGATACGCAGTATTTT
NA	TRBV3-1/TRBV3-2	TRBJ2-3	TRBD2	CASRLTSGGTDTQYF	TGTGCCAGCAGATTGACTAGCGGGGGAACAGATACGCAGTATTTT
NA	TRBV5-4	TRBJ2-1	TRBD2	CASSRVLAGKNEQFF	TGTGCCAGCAGCCGGGTCCTAGCGGGGAAGAATGAGCAGTTCTTC
NA	TRBV19	TRBJ2-6	NA	CASSPDRTPGANVLTF	TGTGCCAGTAGTCCCGACAGGACCCCTGGGGCCAACGTCCTGACTTTC
NA	TRBV5-1	TRBJ2-2	TRBD2	CASSGSGVSYTGELFF	TGCGCCAGCAGCGGGAGCGGGGTCTCCTACACCGGGGAGCTGTTTTTT
once	TRBV6-5	TRBJ1-6	TRBD1	CASSYRQGASSPLHF	TGTGCCAGCAGTTACCGACAGGGGGCTAGTTCACCCCTCCACTTT
NA	TRBV18	TRBJ2-2	NA	CASSLNTGELFF	TGTGCCAGCTCACTGAACACCGGGGAGCTGTTTTTT
NA	TRBV28	TRBJ1-5	NA	CASSPVLGGNQPQHF	TGTGCCAGCTCCCCCGTCCTTGGGGGCAATCAGCCCCAGCATTTT
NA	TRBV6-5	TRBJ2-7	NA	CASSSPGQLLEQYF	TGTGCCAGCAGTTCCCCCGGGCAGCTCCTCGAGCAGTACTTC
few	TRBV7-9	TRBJ1-5	NA	CASSYLSQPQHF	TGTGCCAGCAGCTATTTGAGTCAGCCCCAGCATTTT
NA	TRBV21-1	TRBJ1-5	NA	CAGPDRGINQPQHF	TGTGCCGGACCCGACAGGGGAATCAATCAGCCCCAGCATTTT
NA	TRBV19	TRBJ1-5	NA	CASSPRIRSNQPQHF	TGTGCCAGTAGCCCCCGGATCCGGAGCAATCAGCCCCAGCATTTT
NA	TRBV28	TRBJ1-2	TRBD1	CASSFLYRDRGDYGYTF	TGTGCCAGCAGTTTTTTGTACCGGGACAGGGGGGACTATGGCTACACCTTC
NA	TRBV28	TRBJ2-1	TRBD2	CASRMDPERGGHSYNEQFF	TGTGCCAGCAGGATGGACCCGGAGCGGGGGGGCCATTCCTACAATGAGCAGTTCTTC
NA	TRBV7-6	TRBJ2-3	NA	CASSLLAYTDTQYF	TGTGCCAGCAGCTTACTCGCCTACACAGATACGCAGTATTTT
NA	TRBV29-1	TRBJ2-1	TRBD2	CSVERTSANNEQFF	TGCAGCGTTGAAAGAACTAGCGCGAACAATGAGCAGTTCTTC
once	TRBV6-4	TRBJ1-2	NA	CASSDTNYGYTF	TGTGCCAGCAGTGACACTAACTATGGCTACACCTTC
NA	TRBV6-5	TRBJ1-6	TRBD1	CASSQTGLPSPLHF	TGTGCCAGCAGCCAGACAGGGCTCCCTTCACCCCTCCACTTT
NA	TRBV2	TRBJ1-5	NA	CASSDRDWVSNQPQHF	TGTGCCAGCAGTGACAGGGATTGGGTTAGCAATCAGCCCCAGCATTTT
once	TRBV10-2	TRBJ2-3	NA	CASSHSGSTDTQYF	TGCGCCAGCAGTCACAGCGGTAGCACAGATACGCAGTATTTT
NA	TRBV9	TRBJ2-7	TRBD2	CASSAATGLLSEQYF	TGTGCCAGCAGCGCAGCTACGGGACTACTATCCGAGCAGTACTTC
NA	TRBV7-6	TRBJ2-7	NA	CASSLDGLAYEQYF	TGTGCCAGCAGCTTAGACGGGCTAGCCTACGAGCAGTACTTC
NA	TRBV5-5	TRBJ2-1	TRBD2	CASSTGLAGTPIYNEQFF	TGTGCCAGCAGCACCGGACTAGCGGGAACTCCTATATACAATGAGCAGTTCTTC
NA	TRBV19	TRBJ2-3	NA	CASSIQGGADTQYF	TGTGCCAGTAGTATACAGGGTGGGGCAGATACGCAGTATTTT
once	TRBV19	TRBJ2-3	NA	CASSRTATGGTDTQYF	TGTGCCAGTAGCAGGACGGCGACAGGAGGGACAGATACGCAGTATTTT